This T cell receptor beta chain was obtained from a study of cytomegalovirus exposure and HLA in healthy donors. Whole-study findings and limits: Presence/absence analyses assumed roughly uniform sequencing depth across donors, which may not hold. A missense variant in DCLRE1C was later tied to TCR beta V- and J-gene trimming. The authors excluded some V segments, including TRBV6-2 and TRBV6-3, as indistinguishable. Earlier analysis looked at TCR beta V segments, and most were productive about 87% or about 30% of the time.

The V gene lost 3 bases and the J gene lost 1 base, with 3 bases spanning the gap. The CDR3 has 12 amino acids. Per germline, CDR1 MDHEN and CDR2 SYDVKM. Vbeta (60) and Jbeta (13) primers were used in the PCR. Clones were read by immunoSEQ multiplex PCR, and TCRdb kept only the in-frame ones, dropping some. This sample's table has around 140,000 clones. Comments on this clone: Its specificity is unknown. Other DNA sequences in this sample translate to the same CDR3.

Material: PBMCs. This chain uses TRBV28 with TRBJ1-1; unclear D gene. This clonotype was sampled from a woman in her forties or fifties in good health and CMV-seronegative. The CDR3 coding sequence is TGTGCCAGCAGTTTGAGGAACACTGAAGCTTTCTTT. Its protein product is CASSLRNTEAFF. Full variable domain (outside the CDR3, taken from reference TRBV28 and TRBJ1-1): DVKVTQSSRYLVKRTGEKVFLECVQDMDHENMFWYRQDPGLGLRLIYFSYDVKMKEKGDIPEGYSVSREKKERFSLILESASTNQTSMYLCASSLRNTEAFFGQGTRLTVV.